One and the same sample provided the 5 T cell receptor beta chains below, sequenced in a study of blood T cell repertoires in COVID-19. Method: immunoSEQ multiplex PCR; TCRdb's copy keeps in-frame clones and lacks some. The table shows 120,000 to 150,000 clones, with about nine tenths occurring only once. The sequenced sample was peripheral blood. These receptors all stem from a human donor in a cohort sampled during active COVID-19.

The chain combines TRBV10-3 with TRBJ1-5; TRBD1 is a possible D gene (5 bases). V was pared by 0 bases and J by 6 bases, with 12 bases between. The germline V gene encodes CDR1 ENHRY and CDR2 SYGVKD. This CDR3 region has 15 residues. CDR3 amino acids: CAISESGGDRQPQHF. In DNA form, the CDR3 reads TGTGCCATCAGTGAGTCCGGGGGAGACCGTCAGCCCCAGCATTTT.

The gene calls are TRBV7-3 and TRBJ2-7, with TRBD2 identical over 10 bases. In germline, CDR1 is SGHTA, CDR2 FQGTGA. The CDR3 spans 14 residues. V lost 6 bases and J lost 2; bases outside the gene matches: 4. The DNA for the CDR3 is TGTGCCAGCAGTCCAGCGGGAGGGCCCTACGAGCAGTACTTC. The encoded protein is CASSPAGGPYEQYF.

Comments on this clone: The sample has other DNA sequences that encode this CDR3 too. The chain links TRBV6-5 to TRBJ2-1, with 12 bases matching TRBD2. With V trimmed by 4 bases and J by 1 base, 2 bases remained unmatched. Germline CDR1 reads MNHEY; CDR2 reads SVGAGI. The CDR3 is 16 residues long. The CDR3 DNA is TGTGCCAGCAGTTCCGGACTAGCGGGGTCCTACAATGAGCAGTTCTTC. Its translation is CASSSGLAGSYNEQFF.

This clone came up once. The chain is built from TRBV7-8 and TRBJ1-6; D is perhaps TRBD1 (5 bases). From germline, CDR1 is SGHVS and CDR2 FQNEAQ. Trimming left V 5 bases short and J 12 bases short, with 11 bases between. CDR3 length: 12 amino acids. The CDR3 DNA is TGTGCCAGCAGCGCGGGGGGGGTACCCCTCCACTTT. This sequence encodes CASSAGGVPLHF.

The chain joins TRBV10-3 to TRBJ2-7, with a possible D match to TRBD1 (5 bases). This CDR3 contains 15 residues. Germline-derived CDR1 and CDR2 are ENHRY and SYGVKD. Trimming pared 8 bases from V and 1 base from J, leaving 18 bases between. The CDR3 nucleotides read TGTGCCATCGGTGGGGCGCAGTTTGATTCCTACGAGCAGTACTTC. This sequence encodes CAIGGAQFDSYEQYF.